This T cell receptor beta chain originates from a study of cytomegalovirus exposure and HLA in healthy donors. A multiplex PCR was run with 60 Vbeta primers and 13 Jbeta primers. Generated by immunoSEQ multiplex PCR, the TCRdb table keeps only in-frame clones and is missing some. This table has approximately 140,000 clones, roughly four fifths appearing once. Germline CDR1 reads PRHDT; CDR2 reads FYEKMQ (reference sequence). The V end lost 1 base, the J end lost 0 bases, and 4 bases lay between the germline ends. This CDR3 comprises 14 residues. Overall study findings and caveats: High specificity and sensitivity for cytomegalovirus status were reported for the classifier.

Unrecorded immune exposure was likely among donors, who were nominally healthy when sampled. About this clone itself: No antigen is known for it.

Specimen: PBMCs. The TCR originated in a male donor in good health and CMV-seronegative. The rearrangement links TRBV13 to TRBJ1-3; D is ambiguous. The CDR3 region has the DNA TGTGCCAGCAGCTTAGAGAGCTCTGGAAACACCATATATTTT. The encoded protein is CASSLESSGNTIYF.